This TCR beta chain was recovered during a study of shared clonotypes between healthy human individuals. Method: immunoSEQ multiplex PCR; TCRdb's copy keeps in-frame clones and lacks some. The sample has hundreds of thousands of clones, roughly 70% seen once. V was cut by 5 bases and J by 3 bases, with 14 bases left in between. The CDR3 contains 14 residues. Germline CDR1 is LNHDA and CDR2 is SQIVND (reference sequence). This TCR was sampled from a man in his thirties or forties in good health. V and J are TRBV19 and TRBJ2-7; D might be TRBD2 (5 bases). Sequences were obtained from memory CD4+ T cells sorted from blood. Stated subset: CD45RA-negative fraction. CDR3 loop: CASSPSSFNYEQYF. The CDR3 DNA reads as TGTGCCAGTAGTCCCTCTAGCTTCAACTACGAGCAGTACTTC.